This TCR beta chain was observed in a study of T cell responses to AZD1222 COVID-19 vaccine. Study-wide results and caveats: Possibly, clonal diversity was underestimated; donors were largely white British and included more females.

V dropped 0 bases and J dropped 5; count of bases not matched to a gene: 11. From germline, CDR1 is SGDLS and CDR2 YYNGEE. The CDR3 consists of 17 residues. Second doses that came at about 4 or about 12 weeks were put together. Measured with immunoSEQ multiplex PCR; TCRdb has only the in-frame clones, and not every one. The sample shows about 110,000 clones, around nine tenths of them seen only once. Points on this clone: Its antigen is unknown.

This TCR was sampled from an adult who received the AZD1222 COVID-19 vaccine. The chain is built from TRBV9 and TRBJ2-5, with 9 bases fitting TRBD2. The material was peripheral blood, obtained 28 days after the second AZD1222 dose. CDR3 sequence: CASSVGVLSGSGETQYF. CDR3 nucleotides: TGTGCCAGCAGCGTAGGGGTTCTTAGCGGGAGTGGTGAGACCCAGTACTTC.